The sequence of this TCR beta chain was determined in a study of technical replicates of blood from several donors. There are 14 residues in the CDR3. Germline V gene sequence: CDR1 GTSNPN, CDR2 SVGIG (reference sequence). The ends lost 0 bases at V and 1 base at J; junction bases unmatched: 0. The method was immunoSEQ multiplex PCR; TCRdb's version includes in-frame clones alone and lacks a portion of them. This table has 10,000 to 13,000 clones, roughly 94% appearing once. The chain carries TRBV30 and TRBJ1-5, with TRBD1 matching over 7 bases. Specimen: PBMCs. The sequence was obtained from a human donor in good health. The CDR3 DNA is TGTGCCTGGAGTGTGGGACAGAGCAATCAGCCCCAGCATTTT. Amino acid sequence: CAWSVGQSNQPQHF.